This T cell receptor beta chain originates from a study of blood T cell repertoires in COVID-19 (dated by TCRdb to about 2020). Background on the whole study: Collaborator samples came from the United States, Italy and Spain and covered acute and convalescent phases of COVID-19. The material from the prospective study consisted of cDNA or gDNA derived from T cells, B-cell-depleted T cells, or PBMCs. Deeply sampled blood TCRbeta repertoires from subjects exposed to, actively infected with, or recovered from COVID-19 were included in the dataset. The repertoires were released in a freely available public database intended as a resource for research on the immune response to SARS-CoV-2. Samples were obtained from the ongoing ImmuneRACE study (first 160 participants) and from over 1,000 subjects provided by 6 global collaborators. A de-identified subject ID, COVID-19 status, age in years and sex were almost always included in the sample metadata. Where available, HLA class I and class II types were obtained from metadata supplied by the sample provider rather than from assay-based typing. Here is what the overall study found, with its caveats: The amount of clinical and demographic metadata varied by source and participant and was provided uncurated.

The immunoSEQ Assay, a bias-controlled multiplex PCR, was used to amplify TCRbeta CDR3 regions from genomic DNA. The authors processed their data as follows. The number of nucleated cells in each sample was estimated from the amplification of reference gene primers within the assay. To quantify the absolute abundance of each unique TCRbeta CDR3 rearrangement, sequence reads were collapsed and filtered. Productive Simpson clonality was computed per sample as the square root of Simpson's diversity index over productive rearrangements. Drawn from immuneACCESS, this table holds only the in-frame rearrangements with V and J called that TCRdb kept. Clones are partly lost; checked studies trace under half to an unresolved V gene and leave the rest unexplained. The D gene and trimming were derived from the DNA, and the V and J assignments and clone size from that table. The table for this sample lists approximately 380,000 clones; 91% of them were counted only once. The leading ten clones occupy around 0.94% of the sample.

From the cysteine up to the phenylalanine, the CDR3 has a length of 13 residues. Only the CDR3 region is kept as DNA, spanning 39 bases read in frame from base 1. The germline V gene (reference sequence) yields MNHEY for CDR1 and SMNVEV for CDR2. Deletion took 2 bases off V and 9 bases off J, with a span of 11 bases between the germline ends. This clone was detected only once. The antigen this receptor binds is unknown. There are no base qualities to consult, and no much larger clone falls within one base. Enrolling through a virtual design, the prospective study's participants ranged in age from roughly 18 to 100 years and lived across 24 United States geographic areas. In the prospective study, cohorts were assigned on the basis of participant-reported clinical history obtained from a screening survey and a study questionnaire. A participant counted as exposed if, within 2 weeks of entering the study, that participant had been in contact with someone who had a PCR-confirmed or clinician-diagnosed COVID-19 case. In the prospective study, mobile phlebotomists collected whole blood, serum and a nasopharyngeal or oropharyngeal swab from each participant. Additional blood draws and questionnaires over an approximately 2-month period could optionally be provided by prospective study participants. Blood samples from the prospective study were shipped frozen or at room temperature prior to DNA extraction.

The sequence is built from TRBV27 and TRBJ2-1, and TRBD1 may be the D gene, going by 6 matching bases. Sample: PBMCs or T cells enriched from blood (not recorded which). This TCR derives from a woman between 35 and 50 years old who had been exposed to COVID-19. The base sequence is TGTGCCAGCAGTTTAGTGGACAGAGGTGAGCAGTTCTTC. It translates as CASSLVDRGEQFF.